This TCR beta chain was recorded in a study of blood T cell repertoires in COVID-19. As for the study in general: The samples span acute and convalescent COVID-19 from the United States, Italy and Spain. Nucleic acid was either cDNA or gDNA, and it came from T cells, B-cell-depleted T cells, or PBMCs.

V shed 6 bases, J shed 4 bases, and the junction held 13 bases outside the gene matches. Germline V gene sequence: CDR1 MGHRA, CDR2 YSYEKL. The CDR3 totals 17 residues. This clone was found a few times. Assay: immunoSEQ multiplex PCR; the TCRdb copy retains only in-frame clones and omits some. The sample has about 320,000 clones; around 92% are singletons. The rearrangement links TRBV4-1 to TRBJ2-7; 12 bases agree with TRBD1. The specimen sequenced was peripheral blood. The TCR sequence derives from a man aged 18 to 35 who had recovered from COVID-19. The CDR3 loop reads CASSGDRGRRGGYEQYF. Written as DNA, the CDR3 is TGCGCCAGCAGTGGGGACAGGGGGCGAAGGGGTGGGTACGAGCAGTACTTC.